A selection of T cell receptor beta chains follows, all from one sample in a study of T-cell memory formation after mild COVID-19. TCRdb reanalysed the 5' RACE reads using MiXCR and keeps one entry per CDR3 protein. In the table there are hundreds of thousands of distinct CDR3 sequences, 18% of which are singletons. Sequencing used PBMCs or a T cell subset sorted from them (not recorded which). These receptors came from an adult woman who had mild COVID-19 (a few samples of this study predate the infection). Cell type and time point are not known. The CDR3 runs from the conserved cysteine through the conserved F or W. The order of the fields is D gene, J gene, V gene, clone size, CDR3 protein, CDR3 DNA. A D gene is named only where the DNA matches it firmly. Clone size is not always given. Where it is, it says once, few, many or a class for expanded clones.

D gene: -; J gene: TRBJ1-1; V gene: TRBV9; clone size: once; CDR3 protein: CASSVFERGATEAFF; CDR3 DNA: TGTGCCAGCAGCGTATTTGAGAGGGGGGCCACTGAAGCTTTCTTT
D gene: -; J gene: TRBJ2-3; V gene: TRBV5-4; clone size: once; CDR3 protein: CASCLRGGSTDTQYF; CDR3 DNA: TGTGCCAGCTGCTTAAGGGGGGGCAGCACAGATACGCAGTATTTT
D gene: -; J gene: TRBJ2-5; V gene: TRBV5-5; clone size: few; CDR3 protein: CASSHLGGHQETQYF; CDR3 DNA: TGTGCCAGCAGCCATCTGGGGGGGCACCAAGAGACCCAGTACTTC
D gene: TRBD2; J gene: TRBJ2-1; V gene: TRBV3-1; clone size: many; CDR3 protein: CASSQDGKAGDNEQFF; CDR3 DNA: TGTGCCAGCAGCCAAGATGGAAAAGCGGGAGACAATGAGCAGTTCTTC
D gene: TRBD2; J gene: TRBJ2-5; V gene: TRBV6-5; clone size: -; CDR3 protein: CASSEITSGQETQYF; CDR3 DNA: TGTGCCAGCAGCGAAATAACTAGCGGACAAGAGACCCAGTACTTC
D gene: -; J gene: TRBJ2-1; V gene: TRBV11-2; clone size: -; CDR3 protein: CATSEGATYNEQFF; CDR3 DNA: TGTGCCACCAGCGAAGGGGCCACCTACAATGAGCAGTTCTTC
D gene: -; J gene: TRBJ2-7; V gene: TRBV2; clone size: few; CDR3 protein: CASSDGVAYEQYF; CDR3 DNA: TGTGCCAGCAGTGACGGGGTGGCCTACGAGCAGTACTTC
D gene: -; J gene: TRBJ2-1; V gene: TRBV20-1; clone size: -; CDR3 protein: CSARVWGTVSYNEQFF; CDR3 DNA: TGCAGTGCTAGAGTGTGGGGGACGGTGTCCTACAATGAGCAGTTCTTC
D gene: TRBD2; J gene: TRBJ2-3; V gene: TRBV5-4; clone size: -; CDR3 protein: CASSMALAGFTDTQYF; CDR3 DNA: TGTGCCAGCAGCATGGCGCTAGCGGGATTCACAGATACGCAGTATTTT
D gene: TRBD2; J gene: TRBJ2-1; V gene: TRBV6-5; clone size: many; CDR3 protein: CASSFILAGGINEQFF; CDR3 DNA: TGTGCCAGCAGTTTCATCCTAGCGGGAGGAATTAATGAGCAGTTCTTC
D gene: -; J gene: TRBJ2-2; V gene: TRBV2; clone size: few; CDR3 protein: CASSDDTGELFF; CDR3 DNA: TGTGCCAGCAGTGATGATACCGGGGAGCTGTTTTTT
D gene: -; J gene: TRBJ2-7; V gene: TRBV6-5; clone size: few; CDR3 protein: CASGDGGAHDEQYF; CDR3 DNA: TGTGCCAGCGGGGATGGGGGCGCCCACGACGAGCAGTACTTC
D gene: -; J gene: TRBJ1-5; V gene: TRBV4-1; clone size: -; CDR3 protein: CASRFSPARGGDQPQHF; CDR3 DNA: TGCGCCAGCAGGTTTTCTCCGGCACGGGGGGGGGATCAGCCCCAGCATTTT
D gene: -; J gene: TRBJ2-7; V gene: TRBV12-3/TRBV12-4; clone size: -; CDR3 protein: CASSSWAGSIF; CDR3 DNA: TGTGCCAGCAGTTCATGGGCAGGGAGTATTTTC
D gene: -; J gene: TRBJ2-2; V gene: TRBV27; clone size: many; CDR3 protein: CASSFGGPGTGELFF; CDR3 DNA: TGTGCCAGCAGCTTTGGAGGGCCGGGCACCGGGGAGCTGTTTTTT
D gene: -; J gene: TRBJ1-5; V gene: TRBV7-9; clone size: few; CDR3 protein: CASSRIESQPQHF; CDR3 DNA: TGTGCCAGCAGCCGGATTGAGTCCCAGCCCCAGCATTTT
D gene: -; J gene: TRBJ2-3; V gene: TRBV7-2; clone size: few; CDR3 protein: CASSLDHADTQYF; CDR3 DNA: TGTGCCAGCAGCTTAGATCATGCAGATACGCAGTATTTT
D gene: TRBD2; J gene: TRBJ2-5; V gene: TRBV4-1; clone size: -; CDR3 protein: CASSRAGLAGGPETQYF; CDR3 DNA: TGCGCCAGCAGCCGCGCCGGACTAGCGGGGGGCCCAGAGACCCAGTACTTC
D gene: -; J gene: TRBJ2-7; V gene: TRBV7-9; clone size: few; CDR3 protein: CASTPGTNPYEQYF; CDR3 DNA: TGTGCCAGCACCCCGGGGACGAATCCCTACGAGCAGTACTTC
D gene: -; J gene: TRBJ2-7; V gene: TRBV12-3/TRBV12-4; clone size: -; CDR3 protein: CASSLKAVYYEQYF; CDR3 DNA: TGTGCCAGCAGTTTGAAGGCGGTATACTACGAGCAGTACTTC
D gene: TRBD2; J gene: TRBJ2-7; V gene: TRBV27; clone size: -; CDR3 protein: CATQGLGGYEQYF; CDR3 DNA: TGTGCCACCCAAGGACTAGGCGGCTACGAGCAGTACTTC
D gene: TRBD1; J gene: TRBJ2-2; V gene: TRBV5-1; clone size: -; CDR3 protein: CASSPYSTGGVRAGELFF; CDR3 DNA: TGCGCCAGCAGCCCCTATTCCACAGGGGGCGTAAGGGCCGGGGAGCTGTTTTTT
D gene: TRBD1; J gene: TRBJ2-1; V gene: TRBV2; clone size: few; CDR3 protein: CATSGQGLGEQFF; CDR3 DNA: TGTGCCACCTCGGGACAGGGGTTGGGTGAGCAGTTCTTC
D gene: TRBD2; J gene: TRBJ2-1; V gene: TRBV7-9; clone size: many; CDR3 protein: CASSFQTGLAGVTFF; CDR3 DNA: TGTGCCAGCAGCTTCCAAACGGGACTAGCGGGAGTTACGTTCTTC
D gene: -; J gene: TRBJ2-7; V gene: TRBV29-1; clone size: few; CDR3 protein: CSVDTGAEQYF; CDR3 DNA: TGCAGCGTCGATACGGGGGCCGAGCAGTACTTC
D gene: TRBD1; J gene: TRBJ1-1; V gene: TRBV5-1; clone size: few; CDR3 protein: CASSPEGGQGTEAFF; CDR3 DNA: TGCGCCAGCAGCCCGGAGGGGGGACAGGGGACTGAAGCTTTCTTT
D gene: TRBD1; J gene: TRBJ1-5; V gene: TRBV30; clone size: few; CDR3 protein: CAWRQGRQPQHF; CDR3 DNA: TGTGCCTGGAGACAGGGGCGGCAGCCCCAGCATTTT
D gene: -; J gene: TRBJ2-2; V gene: TRBV11-2; clone size: few; CDR3 protein: CASSFAPIGGELFF; CDR3 DNA: TGTGCCAGCAGCTTTGCCCCAATCGGGGGGGAGCTGTTTTTT
D gene: TRBD2; J gene: TRBJ2-1; V gene: TRBV20-1; clone size: many; CDR3 protein: CSASSGHEQFF; CDR3 DNA: TGCAGTGCTAGTAGCGGGCATGAGCAGTTCTTC
D gene: TRBD2; J gene: TRBJ2-1; V gene: TRBV3-1; clone size: -; CDR3 protein: CASLGGGLSYNEQFF; CDR3 DNA: TGTGCCAGTCTCGGCGGGGGGCTCTCCTACAATGAGCAGTTCTTC
D gene: TRBD2; J gene: TRBJ2-3; V gene: TRBV5-1; clone size: few; CDR3 protein: CASTLGGGPGTDTQYF; CDR3 DNA: TGCGCCAGCACTTTGGGCGGGGGGCCCGGCACAGATACGCAGTATTTT
D gene: TRBD2; J gene: TRBJ2-3; V gene: TRBV7-3; clone size: -; CDR3 protein: CASSLSLAGEDTQYF; CDR3 DNA: TGTGCCAGCAGCTTAAGCCTAGCGGGAGAGGATACGCAGTATTTT
D gene: -; J gene: TRBJ1-6; V gene: TRBV12-3/TRBV12-4; clone size: few; CDR3 protein: CASSRGSGYNSPLHF; CDR3 DNA: TGTGCCAGCAGCAGGGGAAGTGGCTATAATTCACCCCTCCACTTT
D gene: -; J gene: TRBJ2-5; V gene: TRBV5-4; clone size: -; CDR3 protein: CASSTSRGHETQYF; CDR3 DNA: TGTGCCAGCAGCACATCCAGGGGACATGAGACCCAGTACTTC
D gene: -; J gene: TRBJ2-3; V gene: TRBV20-1; clone size: few; CDR3 protein: CSARDRRQITDTQYF; CDR3 DNA: TGCAGTGCTAGAGACCGGCGCCAAATCACAGATACGCAGTATTTT
D gene: -; J gene: TRBJ2-4; V gene: TRBV6-6; clone size: -; CDR3 protein: CASSSQIQAKNIQYF; CDR3 DNA: TGTGCCAGCAGTTCCCAGATCCAAGCCAAAAACATTCAGTACTTC
D gene: TRBD2; J gene: TRBJ2-3; V gene: TRBV7-9; clone size: -; CDR3 protein: CASSFSGTTTDTQYF; CDR3 DNA: TGTGCCAGCAGTTTCTCCGGGACTACCACAGATACGCAGTATTTT
D gene: TRBD1; J gene: TRBJ2-7; V gene: TRBV18; clone size: few; CDR3 protein: CASAGPRQGGKHEQYF; CDR3 DNA: TGTGCCAGCGCCGGCCCCCGACAGGGGGGCAAACACGAGCAGTACTTC
D gene: -; J gene: TRBJ1-1; V gene: TRBV5-6; clone size: -; CDR3 protein: CASSRPPGTDNTEAFF; CDR3 DNA: TGTGCCAGCAGCCGACCCCCCGGGACGGATAACACTGAAGCTTTCTTT
D gene: -; J gene: TRBJ2-3; V gene: TRBV12-3/TRBV12-4; clone size: few; CDR3 protein: CASSFTLITDTQYF; CDR3 DNA: TGTGCCAGCAGTTTTACACTCATCACAGATACGCAGTATTTT
D gene: TRBD2; J gene: TRBJ2-1; V gene: TRBV7-9; clone size: -; CDR3 protein: CASSSTGLAGGTVSEQFF; CDR3 DNA: TGTGCCAGCAGCTCAACTGGACTAGCGGGAGGAACGGTGAGTGAGCAGTTCTTC
D gene: TRBD1; J gene: TRBJ2-2; V gene: TRBV7-8; clone size: few; CDR3 protein: CASSLVAGGVNTGELFF; CDR3 DNA: TGTGCCAGCAGCTTAGTTGCAGGGGGAGTAAACACCGGGGAGCTGTTTTTT
D gene: -; J gene: TRBJ2-7; V gene: TRBV29-1; clone size: few; CDR3 protein: CSDRGQPLGVLSYEQYF; CDR3 DNA: TGCAGCGATAGGGGCCAGCCCCTCGGAGTGTTGTCCTACGAGCAGTACTTC